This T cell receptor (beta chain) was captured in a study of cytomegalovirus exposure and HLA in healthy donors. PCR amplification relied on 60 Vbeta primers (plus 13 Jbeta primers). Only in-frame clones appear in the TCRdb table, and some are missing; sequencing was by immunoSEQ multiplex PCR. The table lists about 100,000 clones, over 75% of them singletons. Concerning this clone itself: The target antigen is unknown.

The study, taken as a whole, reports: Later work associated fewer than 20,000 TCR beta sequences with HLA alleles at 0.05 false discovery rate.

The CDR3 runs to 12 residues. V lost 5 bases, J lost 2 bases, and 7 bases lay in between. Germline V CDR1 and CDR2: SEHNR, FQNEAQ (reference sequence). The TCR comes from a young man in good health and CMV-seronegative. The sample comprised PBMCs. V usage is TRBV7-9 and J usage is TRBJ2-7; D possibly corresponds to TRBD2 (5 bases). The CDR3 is CASSDGTYEQYF. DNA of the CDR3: TGTGCCAGCAGCGACGGGACCTACGAGCAGTACTTC.